The 26 T cell receptor beta chains given below trace back to one sample, sequenced in a study of blood T cell repertoires in COVID-19. The repertoire was sequenced with immunoSEQ multiplex PCR; TCRdb's copy has only in-frame clones and lacks some. Of about 59,000 clones listed, around 73% are singletons. The sample comprised peripheral blood. The receptors shown here come from a man at least 80 years old with acute or convalescent COVID-19.

The genes are TRBV18 and TRBJ2-3; tentatively, D is TRBD1 (5 bases). The CDR3 length is 15 residues. V was cut by 3 bases and J by 2 bases, with 12 bases left in between. Germline V gene lookup returns CDR1 KGHSH and CDR2 LQKENI. The CDR3 sequence is CASSPGQGNTDTQYF. In nucleotides, the CDR3 is TGTGCCAGCTCACCTGGCCAGGGCAACACAGATACGCAGTATTTT.

The rearrangement links TRBV5-4 to TRBJ1-1; D gene uncertain. This CDR3 is built from 14 residues. Per the germline V gene, CDR1 is SGHNT and CDR2 is YYREEE (reference sequence). Trimming pared 0 bases from V and 2 bases from J, leaving 8 bases between. CDR3 sequence (DNA): TGTGCCAGCAGCTTGGCCCCGGGTAACACTGAAGCTTTCTTT. It translates to CASSLAPGNTEAFF.

J is TRBJ1-5 and V is TRBV4-1; D gene ambiguous. V lost 0 bases and J 2 bases, leaving 14 bases between the germline ends. The V gene's germline CDR1 is MGHRA and CDR2 YSYEKL. The CDR3 contains 17 residues. CDR3 residues: CASSQESVLRGNQPQHF. The CDR3 nucleotides are TGCGCCAGCAGCCAAGAGTCAGTCCTTCGGGGCAATCAGCCCCAGCATTTT.

CDR3 region: CASSLAPSSTDTQYF. CDR3 nucleotides: TGTGCCAGCAGCTTGGCTCCGTCTAGCACAGATACGCAGTATTTT. The chain links TRBV5-4 to TRBJ2-3; D ambiguous. The V and J ends lost 0 bases and 0 bases respectively, with 8 bases between them. CDR3 size: 15 residues. Looked up from germline, CDR1 is SGHNT and CDR2 is YYREEE (reference sequence).

The chain combines TRBV5-6 with TRBJ2-7; a possible D gene is TRBD1 (6 bases). The V and J ends lost 0 bases and 8 bases respectively, with 15 bases between them. Germline loops: CDR1 SGHDT, CDR2 YYEEEE. This CDR3 is 14 amino acids long. CDR3 nucleotides: TGTGCCAGCAGCTTGGCCGGGGTAACAGGGAAGCAGTACTTC. Translated, it gives CASSLAGVTGKQYF.

The count of this clone is one. The chain uses TRBV5-6 and TRBJ2-3; TRBD2 is a possible D gene (6 bases). With 3 bases removed from V and 2 bases from J, the gap between germline ends came to 13 bases. CDR1 SGHDT and CDR2 YYEEEE come from the germline V gene. CDR3 length equals 15 residues. The CDR3 DNA reads as TGTGCCAGCAGCTGGCGGACTACATTCACAGATACGCAGTATTTT. Amino acid sequence: CASSWRTTFTDTQYF.

The chain has TRBV6-6 and TRBJ1-2; TRBD1 might be the D (6 bases). V lost 6 bases and J 3 bases, leaving 17 bases between the germline ends. Germline assignment: CDR1 MNHNY and CDR2 SVGAGI (reference sequence). The CDR3 runs 15 residues. The chain's CDR3 is CASSQRQEGYYGYTF. In nucleotides, the CDR3 is TGTGCCAGCAGCCAGCGACAGGAAGGTTACTATGGCTACACCTTC.

The chain uses TRBV6-4 and TRBJ1-4, with 8 positions matching TRBD1. Looked up from germline, CDR1 is MRHNA and CDR2 is SNTAGT. V dropped 0 bases and J dropped 4; count of bases not matched to a gene: 10. This CDR3 is built from 18 residues. The CDR3 DNA reads as TGTGCCAGCAGTGACTCGAGGAGACAGGGGCATCTTAATGAAAAACTGTTTTTT. Translating it yields CASSDSRRQGHLNEKLFF.

This chain connects TRBV10-1 to TRBJ1-2; maybe TRBD1 (5 bases). Trimming shortened V by 1 base and J by 2 bases, and 17 bases separated the two germline ends. There are 17 residues in the CDR3. The germline V gene has CDR1 WNHNN and CDR2 SYGVQD (reference sequence). The CDR3 DNA follows: TGCGCCAGCAGTGAGTTACACGACAGATCGTCCAACTATGGCTACACCTTC. Its protein product is CASSELHDRSSNYGYTF.

There are a few counts of this clone. The gene calls are TRBV2 and TRBJ1-1; D might be TRBD1 (5 bases). CDR1 and CDR2 (germline): SNHLY, FYNNEI. The germline V and J ends were trimmed by 6 bases and 7 bases, with 21 bases remaining between them. The CDR3 loop spans 15 amino acids. The CDR3 reads CASRRDFQLEGEAFF. The DNA of the CDR3 is TGTGCCAGCAGACGGGACTTCCAACTCGAGGGTGAAGCTTTCTTT. The variable domain in full, with the rest retrieved from reference TRBV2 and TRBJ1-1, is EPEVTQTPSHQVTQMGQEVILRCVPISNHLYFYWYRQILGQKVEFLVSFYNNEISEKSEIFDDQFSVERPDGSNFTLKIRSTKLEDSAMYFCASRRDFQLEGEAFFGQGTRLTVV.

The rearrangement joins TRBV4-1 to TRBJ2-1; D is ambiguous. V was clipped by 0 bases and J by 8 bases, with 20 bases between them. CDR3 length: 17 amino acids. CDR1 and CDR2 (germline): MGHRA, YSYEKL. In nucleotides, the CDR3 is TGCGCCAGCAGCCAAGATCGTGATTCCAATTGGCCACATGAGCAGTTCTTC. Encoded protein: CASSQDRDSNWPHEQFF.

The genes are TRBV18 and TRBJ1-4, with 7 bases aligning to TRBD1. Looked up from germline, CDR1 is KGHSH and CDR2 is LQKENI. CDR3 length: 15 amino acids. The V gene end was trimmed by 4 bases and the J gene end by 7 bases; junction bases not matched to a gene: 9. The chain's CDR3 is CASSLMTGTIEKLFF. The CDR3 DNA reads TGTGCCAGCTCACTTATGACAGGGACAATTGAAAAACTGTTTTTT.

The V and J genes are TRBV19 and TRBJ1-6; TRBD1 agrees at 10 bases. Looked up from germline, CDR1 is LNHDA and CDR2 is SQIVND (reference sequence). The CDR3 sequence is 15 residues long. Germline trimming cut 7 bases from V and 11 bases from J; bases unmatched to any gene: 11. The CDR3: CASTPPGTGAAPLHF. In DNA, the CDR3 is TGTGCCAGTACCCCCCCCGGGACAGGGGCTGCACCCCTCCACTTT. Full variable domain (missing parts from reference TRBV19 and TRBJ1-6): DGGITQSPKYLFRKEGQNVTLSCEQNLNHDAMYWYRQDPGQGLRLIYYSQIVNDFQKGDIAEGYSVSREKKESFPLTVTSAQKNPTAFYLCASTPPGTGAAPLHFGNGTRLTVT.

A single count supports this clone. The genes are TRBV12-3 or TRBV12-4 and TRBJ1-5; no firm D call. V lost 3 bases and J 15 bases, leaving 15 bases between the germline ends. This CDR3 spans 12 amino acids. CDR3 protein: CASSFLSGALHF. CDR3 DNA sequence: TGTGCCAGCAGTTTCCTCTCAGGCGCCCTGCATTTT.

This chain uses TRBV11-3 with TRBJ2-1, with D unresolved. The germline V gene has CDR1 SGHNT and CDR2 YENEEA. V lost 0 bases and J lost 4, with 7 bases in between. The CDR3 has 14 residues. The CDR3 sequence: CASSLDAGYNEQFF. DNA of the CDR3: TGTGCCAGCAGCTTAGATGCCGGTTACAATGAGCAGTTCTTC.

This chain uses TRBV10-1 with TRBJ1-1; tentatively, D is TRBD1 (6 bases). V dropped 6 bases and J dropped 3 bases, with 14 bases sitting between them. The CDR3 loop spans 14 amino acids. Per germline, CDR1 WNHNN and CDR2 SYGVQD (reference sequence). CDR3 DNA: TGCGCCAGCAGCGAAGGACAGACATACACTGAAGCTTTCTTT. Protein: CASSEGQTYTEAFF.

The rearrangement joins TRBV6-2 or TRBV6-3 to TRBJ2-6; 7 bases are a match to TRBD1. CDR1 MNHEY and CDR2 SVGEGT come from the germline V gene. V shed 1 base and J 0 bases; nucleotides not matched to a gene: 6. The CDR3 length is 18 residues. CDR3 sequence: CASSYLRQGASGANVLTF. The CDR3 DNA reads as TGTGCCAGCAGTTACTTGAGACAGGGCGCCTCTGGGGCCAACGTCCTGACTTTC.

This clone was detected only once. V usage is TRBV6-5 and J usage is TRBJ1-5; TRBD1 matches 10 bases. Germline values: CDR1 MNHEY, CDR2 SVGAGI. The CDR3 is 15 residues long. V trimming: 6 bases; J trimming: 3 bases; junction bases outside the gene matches: 5. The CDR3, as DNA: TGTGCCAGCAGGCGGGGACAGGGGAACAATCAGCCCCAGCATTTT. It is translated as CASRRGQGNNQPQHF.

The chain carries TRBV28 and TRBJ2-5; the match to TRBD2 covers 7 bases. Germline assignment: CDR1 MDHEN and CDR2 SYDVKM. The CDR3 contains 14 residues. The ends lost 4 bases at V and 5 bases at J; junction bases unmatched: 7. The CDR3: CASSSGGRPETQYF. The DNA of the CDR3 is TGTGCCAGCAGTTCTGGCGGGAGACCCGAGACCCAGTACTTC.

The genes are TRBV24-1 and TRBJ2-7; 9 bases are shared with TRBD1. Losses at the gene ends were 2 bases for V and 4 bases for J; bases not matched to a gene: 5. The CDR3 is 15 amino acids. CDR1 KGHDR and CDR2 SFDVKD come from the germline V gene. DNA for the CDR3: TGTGCCACCAGTGATTCGGGACAGGGCGATTACGAGCAGTACTTC. This translates into CATSDSGQGDYEQYF.

The CDR3 DNA follows: TGTGCCAGCAGCACAGGGGATGGGAGTCAGCCCCAGCATTTT. As protein: CASSTGDGSQPQHF. This sequence joins TRBV3-1 (or the pseudogene TRBV3-2) and TRBJ1-5; TRBD1 matches at 7 bases. The CDR3 is made up of 14 amino acids. The germline V gene encodes CDR1 LGHDT and CDR2 YNNKEL (reference sequence). V lost 5 bases to trimming and J lost 6 bases; unmatched junction nucleotides: 7.

The chain carries TRBV10-3 and TRBJ2-7; 12 nucleotides agree with TRBD2. V dropped 9 bases and J dropped 7; count of bases not matched to a gene: 7. Germline CDR1 is ENHRY and CDR2 is SYGVKD. The CDR3 is made up of 13 amino acids. CDR3 bases: TGTGCCATGTCTCGACTAGCGGGGGAGGAGCAGTACTTC. This codes for CAMSRLAGEEQYF.

The chain combines TRBV7-6 with TRBJ2-2; 9 bases map to TRBD1. CDR1 is SGHVS and CDR2 is FNYEAQ in the germline V gene. The CDR3 contains 18 residues. V lost 2 bases and J lost 4; bases outside the gene matches: 11. The CDR3 bases are TGTGCCAGCAGCTTAAGGGGACAGGGTCAATTCAGCACCGGGGAGCTGTTTTTT. This gives the protein CASSLRGQGQFSTGELFF.

The chain couples TRBV30 to TRBJ2-5; 9 bases agree with TRBD2. The CDR3 sequence is 15 residues long. Trimming removed 0 bases from V and 1 base from J; junction bases left unmatched: 3. Germline CDR1 GTSNPN, CDR2 SVGIG (reference sequence). The CDR3 spells CAWSVSGGIQETQYF. The CDR3 DNA follows: TGTGCCTGGAGTGTAAGCGGGGGGATCCAAGAGACCCAGTACTTC.

This clone was seen repeatedly, ten times or more. J is TRBJ2-1 and V is TRBV10-1, with a possible D match to TRBD2 (6 bases). The CDR3 covers 19 residues. The V end was cut by 9 bases, the J end by 0 bases, with 27 bases between. Germline CDR1 is WNHNN and CDR2 is SYGVQD (reference sequence). CDR3 sequence (DNA): TGCGCCAGGACCGAAAGATTGAAAAGGGGACTCAGCTCCTACAATGAGCAGTTCTTC. Translated: CARTERLKRGLSSYNEQFF.

This chain connects TRBV7-9 to TRBJ2-7; 7 bases fit TRBD2. After removal of 4 bases from V and 6 bases from J, the junction contained 6 bases not matched to a gene. The CDR3 sequence is 13 residues long. CDR1 and CDR2 (germline): SEHNR, FQNEAQ (reference sequence). CDR3 protein: CASSSGGSGEQYF. For the CDR3, the DNA is TGTGCCAGCAGCTCCGGGGGGAGCGGCGAGCAGTACTTC. Together with reference TRBV7-9 and TRBJ2-7, the CDR3 gives the full variable domain: DTGVSQNPRHKITKRGQNVTFRCDPISEHNRLYWYRQTLGQGPEFLTYFQNEAQLEKSRLLSDRFSAERPKGSFSTLEIQRTEQGDSAMYLCASSSGGSGEQYFGPGTRLTVT.